The clone carrying this T cell receptor beta chain was recorded at least ten times. These data are taken from a study of early T cells in non-severe SARS-CoV-2 infection. Germline loops: CDR1 SGHAT, CDR2 FQNNGV. Unmatched junction bases numbered 13, after V lost 5 bases and J lost 6 bases. This CDR3 contains 16 residues. Molecules of cDNA were individually given unique molecular identifiers that were attached to them. MiXCR, applied by TCRdb to the 5' RACE reads, yields one record per CDR3 protein. This sample has more than 55,000 distinct CDR3 sequences, with around 13% found just once. This receptor was obtained from an adult who was a healthcare worker with PCR-confirmed SARS-CoV-2 infection or an uninfected control (not recorded which). The rearrangement links TRBV11-2 to TRBJ2-7; 10 nucleotides line up with TRBD2. The sample taken for sequencing was whole blood. CDR3 nucleotide sequence: TGTGCCAGCAGCCCCCTAGCGGGGGTGGTGGGAGTCGAGCAGTACTTC. Its protein product is CASSPLAGVVGVEQYF.